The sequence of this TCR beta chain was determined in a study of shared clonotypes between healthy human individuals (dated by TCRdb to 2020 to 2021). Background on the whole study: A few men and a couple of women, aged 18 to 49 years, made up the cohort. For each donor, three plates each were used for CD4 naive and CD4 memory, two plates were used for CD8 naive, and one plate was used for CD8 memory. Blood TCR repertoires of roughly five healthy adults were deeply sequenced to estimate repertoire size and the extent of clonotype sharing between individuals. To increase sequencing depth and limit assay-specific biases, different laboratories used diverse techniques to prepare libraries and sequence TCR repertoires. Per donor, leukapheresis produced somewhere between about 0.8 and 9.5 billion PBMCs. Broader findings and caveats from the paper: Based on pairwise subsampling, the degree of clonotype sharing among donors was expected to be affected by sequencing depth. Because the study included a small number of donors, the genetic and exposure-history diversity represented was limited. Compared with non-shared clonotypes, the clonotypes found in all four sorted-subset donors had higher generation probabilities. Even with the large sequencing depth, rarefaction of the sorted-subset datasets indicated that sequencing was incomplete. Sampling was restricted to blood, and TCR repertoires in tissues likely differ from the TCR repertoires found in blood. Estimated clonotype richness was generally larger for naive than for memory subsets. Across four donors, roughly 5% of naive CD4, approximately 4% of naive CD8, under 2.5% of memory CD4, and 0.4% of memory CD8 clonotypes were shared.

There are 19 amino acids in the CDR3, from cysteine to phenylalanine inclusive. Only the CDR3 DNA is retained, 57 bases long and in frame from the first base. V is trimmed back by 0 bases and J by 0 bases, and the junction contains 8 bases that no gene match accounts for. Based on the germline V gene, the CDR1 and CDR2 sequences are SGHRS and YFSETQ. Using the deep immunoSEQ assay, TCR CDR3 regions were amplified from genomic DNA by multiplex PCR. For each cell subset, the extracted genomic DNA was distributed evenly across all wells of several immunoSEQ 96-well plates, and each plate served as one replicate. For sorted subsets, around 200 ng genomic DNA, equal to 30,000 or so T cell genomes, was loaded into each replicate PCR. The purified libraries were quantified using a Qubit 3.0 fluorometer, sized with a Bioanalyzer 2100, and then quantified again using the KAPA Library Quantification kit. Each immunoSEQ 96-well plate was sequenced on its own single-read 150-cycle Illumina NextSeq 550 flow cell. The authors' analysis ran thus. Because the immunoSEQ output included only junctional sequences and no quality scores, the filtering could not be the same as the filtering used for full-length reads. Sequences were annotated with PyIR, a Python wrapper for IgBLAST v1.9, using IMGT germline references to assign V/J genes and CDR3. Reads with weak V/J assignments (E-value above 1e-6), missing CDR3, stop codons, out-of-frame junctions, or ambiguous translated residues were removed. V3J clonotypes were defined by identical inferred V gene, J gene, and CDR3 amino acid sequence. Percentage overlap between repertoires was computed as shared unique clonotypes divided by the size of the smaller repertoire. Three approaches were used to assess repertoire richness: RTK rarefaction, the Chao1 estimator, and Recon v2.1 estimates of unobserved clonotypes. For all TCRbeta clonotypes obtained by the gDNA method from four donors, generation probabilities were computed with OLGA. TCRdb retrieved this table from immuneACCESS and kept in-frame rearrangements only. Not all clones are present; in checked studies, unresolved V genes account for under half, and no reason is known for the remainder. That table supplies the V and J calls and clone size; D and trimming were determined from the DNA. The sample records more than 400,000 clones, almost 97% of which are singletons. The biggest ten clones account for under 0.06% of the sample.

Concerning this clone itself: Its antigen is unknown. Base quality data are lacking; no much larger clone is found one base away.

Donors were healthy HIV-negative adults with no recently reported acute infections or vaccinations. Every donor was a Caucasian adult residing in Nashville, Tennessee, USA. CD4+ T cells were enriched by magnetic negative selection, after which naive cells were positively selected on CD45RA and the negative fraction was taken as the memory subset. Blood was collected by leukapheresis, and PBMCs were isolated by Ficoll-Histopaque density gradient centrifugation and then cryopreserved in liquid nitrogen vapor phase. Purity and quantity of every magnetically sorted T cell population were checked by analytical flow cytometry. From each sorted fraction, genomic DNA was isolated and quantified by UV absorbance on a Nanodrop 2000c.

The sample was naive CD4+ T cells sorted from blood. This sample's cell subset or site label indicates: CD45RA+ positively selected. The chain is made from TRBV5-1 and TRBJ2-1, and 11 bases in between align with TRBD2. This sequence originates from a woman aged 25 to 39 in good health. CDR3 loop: CASSLALSGRDGSYNEQFF. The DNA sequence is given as TGCGCCAGCAGCTTGGCCCTTAGCGGGAGGGATGGCTCCTACAATGAGCAGTTCTTC.